This entry lists 10 T cell receptor beta chains sequenced from one sample in a study of patients and donors after allogeneic stem cell transplantation. TCRdb used MiXCR to reprocess the RT-PCR reads, holding one entry per CDR3 protein. The sample gives about a million distinct CDR3 sequences, about 20% of which show up once; around 6% is in the top ten. The sequenced material came from blood, either unsorted or a sorted T cell fraction (not recorded which). These receptors were taken from a human donor who was either an allogeneic HSCT recipient or a stem cell or donor lymphocyte infusion donor (not recorded which). It is not recorded whose cells these are; they may come from a transplant donor.

The chain carries TRBV7-9 and TRBJ2-1; tentatively, D is TRBD2 (5 bases). V gave up 6 bases and J gave up 2 bases, with 14 bases separating them. The CDR3 length is 15 residues. Germline-derived CDR1 and CDR2 are SEHNR and FQNEAQ (reference sequence). The CDR3 spells CASRPTSLTYNEQFF. In nucleotides, the CDR3 is TGTGCCAGCAGACCTACTAGTCTAACCTACAATGAGCAGTTCTTC.

This clonotype has a handful of counts. The chain recombines TRBV25-1 with TRBJ2-7; D uncertain. Germline CDR1 and CDR2: MGHDK and SYGVNS. With 2 bases removed from V and 1 base from J, the gap between germline ends came to 3 bases. This CDR3 is 12 amino acids long. CDR3 loop: CASSENSYEQYF. DNA for the CDR3: TGTGCCAGCAGTGAAAATTCCTACGAGCAGTACTTC.

This chain connects TRBV20-1 to TRBJ2-7, with 10 bases that match TRBD2. Losses at the gene ends were 6 bases for V and 3 bases for J; bases not matched to a gene: 8. The length of the CDR3 is 14 residues. CDR1 and CDR2 (germline): DFQATT, SNEGSKA (reference sequence). CDR3 nucleotide sequence: TGCAGTGCAACCTGGACTAGCGGAAACTACGAGCAGTACTTC. Amino acids: CSATWTSGNYEQYF.

This clonotype has more than one count but fewer than ten. The chain has TRBV10-3 and TRBJ2-1; TRBD2 might be the D (5 bases). V lost 2 bases to trimming and J lost 10 bases, with 12 bases between them. The CDR3 has 13 residues. The germline V gene has CDR1 ENHRY and CDR2 SYGVKD. CDR3 DNA: TGTGCCATCAGTGAGGAACTAGGAGCAGAGCAGTTCTTC. The encoded protein is CAISEELGAEQFF.

At least ten counts were recorded for this clonotype. The rearrangement uses TRBV29-1 and TRBJ2-1, with TRBD2 matching over 10 bases. The J segment lost 5 bases and the V segment lost 6 bases, leaving 7 bases of the junction unmatched. The CDR3 runs 14 residues. CDR1 is SQVTM and CDR2 is ANQGSEA in the germline V gene. The CDR3 DNA sequence: TGCAGCGTGAGACTAGCGGGCCCCGACAATGAGCAGTTCTTC. This gives the protein CSVRLAGPDNEQFF.

The genes are TRBV15 and TRBJ2-1; maybe TRBD1 (6 bases). The CDR3 has 16 amino acids. Germline V CDR1 and CDR2: LNHNV, YYDKDF (reference sequence). V lost 3 bases and J lost 2, with 14 bases in between. The CDR3 protein is CATSREKGGPYNEQFF. As DNA, the CDR3 is TGTGCCACCAGCAGGGAAAAAGGGGGTCCCTACAATGAGCAGTTCTTC.

This chain connects TRBV9 to TRBJ2-2; D is tentatively TRBD1 or TRBD2 (6 bases each). The CDR3 has 16 amino acids. CDR1 is SGDLS and CDR2 is YYNGEE in the germline V gene. The V and J ends lost 3 bases and 3 bases respectively, with 15 bases between them. CDR3 residues: CASSAEGGEDTGELFF. The CDR3 DNA reads TGTGCCAGCAGCGCAGAGGGGGGAGAGGACACCGGGGAGCTGTTTTTT.

The rearrangement joins TRBV20-1 to TRBJ1-5, with D possibly being TRBD1 (6 bases). The V gene's germline CDR1 is DFQATT and CDR2 SNEGSKA (reference sequence). This CDR3 spans 16 amino acids. Deletions cut 3 bases from V and 0 bases from J, with 15 bases between. The CDR3, as DNA: TGCAGTGCTAGTCAACTGGGGGCCCATAGCAATCAGCCCCAGCATTTT. Translated: CSASQLGAHSNQPQHF.

This clonotype showed up many times. The chain recombines TRBV12-3 or TRBV12-4 with TRBJ2-7; TRBD2 aligns across 7 bases. The ends lost 5 bases at V and 4 bases at J; junction bases unmatched: 5. This CDR3 has 13 residues. DNA of the CDR3: TGTGCCAGCAGTCTGGGGGGAGGGTACGAGCAGTACTTC. Translated, it gives CASSLGGGYEQYF.

This clonotype was recorded a few times. The chain uses TRBV7-9 and TRBJ1-1, with a weak D call TRBD1 (5 bases). Trimming removed 5 bases from V and 4 bases from J, with 17 bases in between. There are 15 residues in the CDR3. Germline loops: CDR1 SEHNR, CDR2 FQNEAQ (reference sequence). The CDR3 reads CASSPYRDLGTEAFF. As DNA, the CDR3 is TGTGCCAGCAGCCCGTACCGGGACCTGGGCACTGAAGCTTTCTTT. The whole variable domain, filled in from reference TRBV7-9 and TRBJ1-1, reads DTGVSQNPRHKITKRGQNVTFRCDPISEHNRLYWYRQTLGQGPEFLTYFQNEAQLEKSRLLSDRFSAERPKGSFSTLEIQRTEQGDSAMYLCASSPYRDLGTEAFFGQGTRLTVV.